A single sample is the source of the 14 T cell receptor beta chains below, sequenced in a study of blood T cells in healthy people across ages. Then a second PCR, running about 7 to 11 cycles, was carried out with a sample-barcoded 5' primer and a J-beta primer mix. TCRdb analysed the 5' RACE reads with MiXCR anew, one entry per CDR3 protein. The sample contains about 1 million distinct CDR3 sequences, roughly 45% of which appear only once. Sequencing input: blood. The receptors come from a woman aged 60-70 years in good health.

The chain is built from TRBV3-1 and TRBJ2-3; D uncertain. The V and J ends lost 4 bases and 0 bases respectively, with 11 bases between them. The CDR3 has 15 residues. Germline CDR1 is LGHDT and CDR2 is YNNKEL (reference sequence). The DNA for the CDR3 is TGTGCCAGCAGCCCGCAACCGAGTAGCACAGATACGCAGTATTTT. This gives the protein CASSPQPSSTDTQYF.

Turning to this clonotype: A much larger clone differs from this one at a single base, so this may be a read error. The chain combines TRBV2 with TRBJ2-1; D is uncertain. The CDR3 runs to 11 residues. Per germline, CDR1 SNHLY and CDR2 FYNNEI. The CDR3 spells CASSGYNERFF. The CDR3, as DNA: TGTGCCAGCAGTGGGTACAATGAGCGGTTCTTC.

In this sample, this clonotype turned up a few times. The chain has TRBV24-1 and TRBJ2-3; D is ambiguous. The V and J ends lost 3 bases and 2 bases respectively, with 8 bases between them. Germline-derived CDR1 and CDR2 are KGHDR and SFDVKD. The CDR3 contains 14 residues. The CDR3 sequence is CATSDASITDTQYF. CDR3 bases: TGTGCCACCAGTGATGCAAGTATCACAGATACGCAGTATTTT.

Concerning this clonotype itself: This may be a read error: a much more frequent sequence differs by one nucleotide. The genes are TRBV5-1 and TRBJ2-1, with 7 positions matching TRBD1. The assigned J gene may be wrong: the sequence end matches TRBJ2-7 better. This CDR3 is built from 14 residues. Germline V CDR1 and CDR2: SGHRS, YFSETQ. The CDR3: CASSEGASYNEQYF. CDR3 bases: TGCGCCAGCAGCGAGGGGGCATCCTACAATGAGCAGTACTTC.

This chain joins TRBV27 and TRBJ2-7, with D possibly matching TRBD1 (5 bases). TRBJ2-5 explains the end of the DNA better; the J call may be wrong. Germline CDR1 MNHEY, CDR2 SMNVEV (reference sequence). The CDR3 consists of 13 residues. The CDR3 nucleotides read TGTGCCAGCGTTGGGGCAGCCCAAGAGACCCAGTACTTC. Its protein is CASVGAAQETQYF.

This chain uses TRBV5-1 with TRBJ2-5; D is ambiguous. CDR1 is SGHRS, CDR2 YFSETQ, per germline. This CDR3 is 13 amino acids long. V dropped 4 bases and J dropped 3 bases, with 10 bases sitting between them. The CDR3 nucleotides are TGCGCCAGCAGCCGGCGAGTAGAAGAGACCCAGTACTTC. It encodes CASSRRVEETQYF.

This clonotype was seen only a few times. This sequence joins TRBV7-2 and TRBJ1-2, with D unclear. The ends were cut back, 4 bases at V and 8 bases at J, with 11 bases in the middle. The CDR3 spans 12 residues. Germline assignment: CDR1 SGHTA and CDR2 FQGNSA. This CDR3 is CASSSSGAGYTF. CDR3 coding DNA: TGTGCCAGCAGCTCGTCGGGCGCCGGCTACACCTTC.

The rearrangement uses TRBV6-1 and TRBJ1-2, with D unclear. In germline, CDR1 is MNHNS, CDR2 SASEGT. V shed 1 base and J shed 8 bases, with 17 bases lying between them. The CDR3 totals 15 residues. The CDR3 protein is CASSEGRSMGWGYTF. Written as DNA, the CDR3 is TGTGCCAGCAGTGAAGGAAGATCTATGGGATGGGGCTACACCTTC.

This clonotype was found a few times. V is TRBV11-2 and J is TRBJ2-1; perhaps TRBD2 as D (5 bases). TRBJ2-7 explains the end of the DNA better; the J call may be wrong. Germline V gene sequence: CDR1 SGHAT, CDR2 FQNNGV. This CDR3 region has 14 residues. In DNA, the CDR3 is TGTGCCAGCAGCTTAGGAGGGAACGGGAATGAGCAGTACTTC. It encodes CASSLGGNGNEQYF.

This sequence joins TRBV28 and TRBJ2-7, with 7 nucleotides matching TRBD2. The DNA end is a closer match to TRBJ2-5, so the J assignment may be wrong. The CDR3 is 17 residues long. Germline V gives CDR1 MDHEN, CDR2 SYDVKM. The CDR3: CASSLSPASGKGETQYF. DNA for the CDR3: TGTGCCAGCAGTTTATCCCCGGCGAGCGGGAAGGGAGAGACCCAGTACTTC.

This clonotype came up a few times. The J gene is TRBJ2-1, the V gene TRBV6-2 or TRBV6-3, with TRBD2 matching over 9 bases. The germline V gene encodes CDR1 MNHEY and CDR2 SVGEGT. V lost 4 bases, J lost 15 bases, and 13 bases stayed unmatched. CDR3 length: 14 amino acids. CDR3 bases: TGTGCCAGCAGTTTGGGACTAGCAGGCGTGCAAGCGTTCTTC. This sequence encodes CASSLGLAGVQAFF.

The chain combines TRBV18 with TRBJ2-7; 7 bases line up with TRBD2. This CDR3 is 14 amino acids long. The V gene end was trimmed by 3 bases and the J gene end by 2 bases; junction bases not matched to a gene: 4. CDR1 is KGHSH, CDR2 LQKENI, per germline. This CDR3 reads CASSPGREPYEQYF. Written as DNA, the CDR3 is TGTGCCAGCTCACCGGGGCGGGAGCCCTACGAGCAGTACTTC.

In this sample, this clonotype turned up a few times. This chain links TRBV4-1 with TRBJ2-5; 9 bases map to TRBD2. In germline, CDR1 is MGHRA, CDR2 YSYEKL. The V gene end was trimmed by 0 bases and the J gene end by 2 bases; junction bases not matched to a gene: 7. The CDR3 totals 17 residues. CDR3 sequence: CASSQDPASGVQETQYF. Here the CDR3 DNA reads TGCGCCAGCAGCCAAGATCCCGCTAGCGGGGTTCAAGAGACCCAGTACTTC.

In DNA, the CDR3 is TGTGCCAGCAGCTTAGTGGGACTGCCTCCTCACGAGCAGTACTTC. Translated: CASSLVGLPPHEQYF. The chain carries TRBV7-9 and TRBJ2-7; perhaps TRBD2 as D (6 bases). CDR3 length: 15 amino acids. Between the trimmed V and J ends, which lost 1 base and 5 bases, there was a span of 15 bases. CDR1 SEHNR and CDR2 FQNEAQ come from the germline V gene (reference sequence).